These 13 T cell receptor beta chains were sequenced from one sample in a study of cytomegalovirus exposure and HLA in healthy donors. PCR was performed using 60 Vbeta and 13 Jbeta primers. Sequencing was performed with immunoSEQ multiplex PCR; in TCRdb, only in-frame clones are kept and a portion is missing. The data contain some 170,000 clones, around three quarters of them singletons. Sample: PBMCs. Receptors were obtained from a woman in her twenties or thirties in good health and CMV-seronegative.

The rearrangement joins TRBV9 to TRBJ2-5, with D perhaps TRBD2 (7 bases). Trimming shortened V by 0 bases and J by 5 bases, and 17 bases separated the two germline ends. CDR1 is SGDLS and CDR2 is YYNGEE in the germline V gene. The CDR3 runs 16 residues. Written as DNA, the CDR3 is TGTGCCAGCAGCGTAGAGGAGGGGGGGCCCGGGGAGACCCAGTACTTC. Its translation is CASSVEEGGPGETQYF.

This clone was seen more than once but under ten times. The chain recombines TRBV7-2 with TRBJ1-6; D might be TRBD1 (5 bases). V lost 3 bases, J lost 2 bases, and 11 bases lay in between. The CDR3 runs 16 residues. The germline V gene has CDR1 SGHTA and CDR2 FQGNSA. The CDR3 sequence is CASSFSRVTYNSPLHF. Written as DNA, the CDR3 is TGTGCCAGCAGCTTTTCCAGGGTCACCTATAATTCACCCCTCCACTTT.

The rearrangement joins TRBV6-6 to TRBJ2-7; 9 nucleotides align to TRBD1. This CDR3 comprises 13 residues. Germline trimming cut 8 bases from V and 5 bases from J; bases unmatched to any gene: 7. Germline V CDR1 and CDR2: MNHNY, SVGAGI (reference sequence). The CDR3 sequence: CASRDRVIHEQYF. DNA of the CDR3: TGTGCCAGCCGGGACAGGGTGATCCACGAGCAGTACTTC.

This chain connects TRBV6-1 to TRBJ1-6; D is perhaps TRBD1 (6 bases). Germline V gives CDR1 MNHNS, CDR2 SASEGT. Trimming removed 4 bases from V and 7 bases from J, with 14 bases in between. The CDR3 has 15 residues. In DNA form, the CDR3 reads TGTGCCAGCAGTGGGATACAGGGTAGCAATTCACCCCTCCACTTT. Its translation: CASSGIQGSNSPLHF.

This clone was detected only a few times. This sequence joins TRBV30 and TRBJ1-4; D is unclear. Germline V lookup: CDR1 GTSNPN, CDR2 SVGIG (reference sequence). V gave up 3 bases and J gave up 15 bases, with 14 bases separating them. This CDR3 has 11 residues. CDR3 DNA: TGTGCCTGGAGCCTAGAAGGGAGAATGTTTTTT. It specifies CAWSLEGRMFF.

This chain uses TRBV29-1 with TRBJ1-2; the match to TRBD1 covers 10 bases. The CDR3 sequence is 14 residues long. Germline lookup yields CDR1 SQVTM and CDR2 ANQGSEA. V shed 7 bases and J 4 bases; nucleotides not matched to a gene: 9. The DNA for the CDR3 is TGCAGCGCTCAGACAGGGGGCATTGGCTATGGCTACACCTTC. Residues: CSAQTGGIGYGYTF.

Regarding this clone: The same CDR3 also results from other DNA sequences found in this sample. The chain's CDR3 is CATSRVGDSEAFF. CDR3 nucleotide sequence: TGTGCCACCAGCAGGGTGGGGGACAGTGAAGCTTTCTTT. The gene calls are TRBV15 and TRBJ1-1; 7 nucleotides line up with TRBD1. Germline V gene lookup returns CDR1 LNHNV and CDR2 YYDKDF (reference sequence). V lost 3 bases, J lost 7 bases, and 5 bases stayed unmatched. The CDR3 has 13 amino acids.

This clone has just one count. The chain couples TRBV7-6 to TRBJ1-1, with D possibly matching TRBD1 (6 bases). The germline V gene has CDR1 SGHVS and CDR2 FNYEAQ. CDR3 length: 15 amino acids. Deletions cut 4 bases from V and 4 bases from J, with 16 bases between. The CDR3 nucleotides are TGTGCCAGCAGCTCAATCGGACAGATCATCACTGAAGCTTTCTTT. Translation gives CASSSIGQIITEAFF.

The chain uses TRBV7-9 and TRBJ1-2, with D uncertain. V lost 5 bases, J lost 5 bases, and 12 bases lay in between. Germline CDR1 is SEHNR and CDR2 is FQNEAQ (reference sequence). The CDR3 has 13 amino acids. The CDR3 protein is CASSPGSRYGYTF. The DNA for the CDR3 is TGTGCCAGCAGCCCGGGGAGTCGTTATGGCTACACCTTC.

The chain joins TRBV4-1 to TRBJ1-3, with D hard to call. The CDR3 spans 16 residues. The V and J ends lost 0 bases and 0 bases respectively, with 9 bases between them. Germline V lookup: CDR1 MGHRA, CDR2 YSYEKL. Written as DNA, the CDR3 is TGCGCCAGCAGCCAAGAATCGGTTTCCTCTGGAAACACCATATATTTT. Amino acids: CASSQESVSSGNTIYF.

This sequence joins TRBV4-1 and TRBJ2-5; TRBD2 aligns across 10 bases. The J call may be faulty, since TRBJ2-7 better matches the DNA end. Germline V gives CDR1 MGHRA, CDR2 YSYEKL. The CDR3 loop spans 17 amino acids. The CDR3 coding sequence is TGCGCCAGCAGCCAATTTAAGCCGGGACTAGCGCGGGCCGAGCAGTACTTC. It yields the protein CASSQFKPGLARAEQYF.

V usage is TRBV7-3 and J usage is TRBJ2-3, with 13 positions matching TRBD2. The V gene end was trimmed by 5 bases and the J gene end by 7 bases; junction bases not matched to a gene: 12. Germline assignment: CDR1 SGHTA and CDR2 FQGTGA. The CDR3 is 17 residues long. CDR3 bases: TGTGCCAGCAGCACAACCCGAGGGGGACTAGCGGGGAATACGCAGTATTTT. Translating it yields CASSTTRGGLAGNTQYF.

A single count supports this clone. The chain carries TRBV4-1 and TRBJ2-7, with TRBD1 identical over 7 bases. V was pared by 0 bases and J by 3 bases, with 11 bases of the junction left unmatched. CDR1 is MGHRA, CDR2 YSYEKL, per germline. CDR3 length: 17 amino acids. The CDR3 protein is CASSQEARTGNDYEQYF. CDR3 sequence (DNA): TGCGCCAGCAGCCAAGAAGCGAGGACAGGCAATGACTACGAGCAGTACTTC.